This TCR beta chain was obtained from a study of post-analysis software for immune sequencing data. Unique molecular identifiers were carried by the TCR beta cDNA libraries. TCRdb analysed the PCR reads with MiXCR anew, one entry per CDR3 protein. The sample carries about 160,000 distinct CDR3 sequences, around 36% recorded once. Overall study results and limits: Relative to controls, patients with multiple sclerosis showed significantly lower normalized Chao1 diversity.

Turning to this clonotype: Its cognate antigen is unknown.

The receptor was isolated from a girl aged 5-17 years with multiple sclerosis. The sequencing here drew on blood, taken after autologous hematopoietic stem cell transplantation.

The CDR3 DNA reads as TGCAGTGCTAGATCCCGGGACAGTTCTGGCACAGATACGCAGTATTTT. It yields the protein CSARSRDSSGTDTQYF. V is TRBV20-1 and J is TRBJ2-3; 7 bases map to TRBD1. This CDR3 is 16 amino acids long. Germline loops: CDR1 DFQATT, CDR2 SNEGSKA (reference sequence). Germline trimming cut 2 bases from V and 1 base from J; bases unmatched to any gene: 9.